This record concerns one TCR beta chain sequence. Its antigen is not identified. The data stem from a study of blood T cells in healthy people across ages. With a J-beta primer mix and a sample-barcoded 5' primer, a second PCR ran roughly 7 to 11 cycles. A single record per CDR3 protein comes from TCRdb applying MiXCR to the 5' RACE reads. The top ten clones hold 20% to 25% of a sample with 540,000 or so distinct CDR3 sequences, 40% to 50% of them seen once. The study, taken as a whole, reports: TCR beta diversity, measured per million T cells, fell in a roughly linear way with age.

Trimming removed 7 bases from V and 7 bases from J; junction bases left unmatched: 13. Germline assignment: CDR1 MNHEY and CDR2 SVGEGT. The CDR3 loop spans 15 amino acids. The TCR was taken from an elderly man in good health. The sample taken for sequencing was blood. The chain employs TRBV6-2 or TRBV6-3 and TRBJ1-1; 9 bases fit TRBD1. This chain's CDR3 is CASKLPRQGVNEAFF. The CDR3 nucleotides are TGTGCCAGCAAACTGCCCCGACAGGGGGTGAATGAAGCTTTCTTT.